The 31 T cell receptor beta chains below were found in one sample sequenced in a study of cytomegalovirus exposure and HLA in healthy donors. Profiling relied on immunoSEQ multiplex PCR, and the TCRdb table lists in-frame clones only, not all of them. The table has 180,000 or so clones, about 86% seen once. The sample taken for sequencing was PBMCs. The receptors originated from a woman aged 25 to 39 in good health and CMV-seronegative.

This clone was detected a few times. The CDR3 sequence is CASSPAGGGTEAFF. The CDR3, as DNA: TGTGCCAGCTCCCCAGCGGGGGGCGGCACTGAAGCTTTCTTT. J is TRBJ1-1 and V is TRBV18, with a tentative D call TRBD1 (6 bases). Germline loops: CDR1 KGHSH, CDR2 LQKENI. The CDR3 is 14 residues long. Trimming cost V 6 bases and J 4 bases, with 15 bases left between them. The variable domain in full, with the rest retrieved from reference TRBV18 and TRBJ1-1, is NAGVMQNPRHLVRRRGQEARLRCSPMKGHSHVYWYRQLPEEGLKFMVYLQKENIIDESGMPKERFSAEFPKEGPSILRIQQVVRGDSAAYFCASSPAGGGTEAFFGQGTRLTVV.

The rearrangement joins TRBV29-1 to TRBJ2-7, with unresolved D. CDR1 and CDR2 (germline): SQVTM, ANQGSEA. CDR3 size: 12 residues. V was cut by 1 base and J by 1 base, with 5 bases left in between. CDR3: CSVEVQSYEQYF. Written as DNA, the CDR3 is TGCAGCGTTGAAGTTCAGTCCTACGAGCAGTACTTC.

The chain recombines TRBV13 with TRBJ1-4; 8 bases fit TRBD1. V was clipped by 6 bases and J by 5 bases; unmatched bases: 8. Looked up from germline, CDR1 is PRHDT and CDR2 is FYEKMQ (reference sequence). The CDR3 spans 15 residues. CDR3 loop: CASRRSGTGNEKLFF. CDR3 sequence (DNA): TGTGCCAGCAGACGTTCCGGGACAGGAAATGAAAAACTGTTTTTT.

V is TRBV2 and J is TRBJ1-6; D is uncertain. This CDR3 has 16 amino acids. V lost 3 bases and J 4 bases, leaving 13 bases between the germline ends. CDR1 is SNHLY, CDR2 FYNNEI, per germline. In DNA, the CDR3 is TGTGCCAGCAGTGACGTGGGAGACCAATATAATTCACCCCTCCACTTT. Translating gives CASSDVGDQYNSPLHF.

This sequence joins TRBV27 and TRBJ1-5, with D possibly TRBD1 on 6 matching bases. The CDR3 runs to 13 residues. The V gene lost 8 bases and the J gene lost 6 bases, with 14 bases spanning the gap. CDR1 is MNHEY, CDR2 SMNVEV, per germline (reference sequence). CDR3 sequence: CASRRGSSQPQHF. The CDR3 DNA is TGTGCCAGCCGCAGGGGTTCAAGTCAGCCCCAGCATTTT.

The chain joins TRBV5-1 to TRBJ1-6, with D perhaps TRBD1 (5 bases). Germline-derived CDR1 and CDR2 are SGHRS and YFSETQ. The V and J ends lost 6 bases and 5 bases respectively, with 12 bases between them. The CDR3 has 14 amino acids. The CDR3 DNA is TGCGCCAGCACCGCCACAGGACATAATTCACCCCTCCACTTT. It translates to CASTATGHNSPLHF.

The V and J genes are TRBV6-1 and TRBJ2-5; a weak D match, TRBD2 (6 bases). CDR1 is MNHNS and CDR2 is SASEGT in the germline V gene. The V gene lost 2 bases and the J gene lost 4 bases, with 14 bases spanning the gap. CDR3 length equals 15 residues. CDR3 in amino acids: CASSEFAGLGETQYF. The CDR3 bases are TGTGCCAGCAGTGAATTTGCGGGACTGGGAGAGACCCAGTACTTC.

This chain joins TRBV5-1 and TRBJ2-2; 9 bases align to TRBD1. The V gene's germline CDR1 is SGHRS and CDR2 YFSETQ. This CDR3 region has 16 residues. Trimming took 0 bases from V and 5 from J; bases not matched to a gene: 5. The CDR3: CASSLVGTGMTGELFF. For the CDR3, the DNA is TGCGCCAGCAGCTTGGTGGGGACAGGGATGACCGGGGAGCTGTTTTTT.

The chain employs TRBV6-1 and TRBJ1-6; 8 bases align to TRBD1. V dropped 4 bases and J dropped 7; count of bases not matched to a gene: 3. CDR3 length equals 14 residues. Per the germline V gene, CDR1 is MNHNS and CDR2 is SASEGT. CDR3 protein: CASSVTGGNSPLHF. The CDR3 DNA sequence: TGTGCCAGCAGTGTCACAGGGGGGAATTCACCCCTCCACTTT.

The V gene is TRBV7-2, the J gene TRBJ1-2; 9 bases agree with TRBD1. Germline loops: CDR1 SGHTA, CDR2 FQGNSA. The CDR3 is made up of 15 amino acids. J gave up 6 bases and V 2 bases, and 7 bases lay outside the gene matches. CDR3 nucleotide sequence: TGTGCCAGCAGCTTACGTCCCGGGACAGGGAATGGCTACACCTTC. Translating gives CASSLRPGTGNGYTF.

This clone was observed a single time. The chain couples TRBV7-9 to TRBJ1-2; possible D gene TRBD1, 5 bases. Germline values: CDR1 SEHNR, CDR2 FQNEAQ (reference sequence). Trimming shortened V by 1 base and J by 5 bases, and 11 bases separated the two germline ends. This CDR3 contains 14 residues. CDR3 protein: CASSLVARGYGYTF. The CDR3 DNA reads as TGTGCCAGCAGCTTAGTGGCTCGGGGGTATGGCTACACCTTC.

The CDR3: CASSAPGQEAFF. The DNA of the CDR3 is TGTGCCAGCAGTGCACCGGGACAGGAGGCGTTCTTC. The J gene is TRBJ2-1, the V gene TRBV25-1, with 8 positions matching TRBD1. Trimming at V came to 4 bases and at J to 15 bases, leaving 8 bases not matched to a gene. There are 12 residues in the CDR3. Germline V gene sequence: CDR1 MGHDK, CDR2 SYGVNS.

The chain is built from TRBV15 and TRBJ1-4, with D tentatively TRBD1 (5 bases). Deletions cut 1 base from V and 7 bases from J, with 13 bases between. The CDR3 has 15 amino acids. Germline V gene sequence: CDR1 LNHNV, CDR2 YYDKDF (reference sequence). The CDR3, as DNA: TGTGCCACCAGCAGAGGCAGGGAACGGTCTGAAAAACTGTTTTTT. Residues: CATSRGRERSEKLFF.

The V gene is TRBV7-2, the J gene TRBJ2-5, with 13 bases lining up with TRBD2. The CDR3 extends over 16 amino acids. Germline CDR1 SGHTA, CDR2 FQGNSA. The ends lost 4 bases at V and 2 bases at J; junction bases unmatched: 4. In DNA, the CDR3 is TGTGCCAGCAGCTCGGGACTAGCGGGGAATCAAGAGACCCAGTACTTC. This codes for CASSSGLAGNQETQYF.

The chain links TRBV9 to TRBJ1-4; TRBD1 is a possible D gene (5 bases). The V gene's germline CDR1 is SGDLS and CDR2 YYNGEE. V was pared by 0 bases and J by 4 bases, with 7 bases between. The CDR3 is made up of 14 amino acids. CDR3 in DNA: TGTGCCAGCAGCGTAGGACAGAATAATGAAAAACTGTTTTTT. This encodes CASSVGQNNEKLFF.

The chain couples TRBV6-5 to TRBJ1-2; the D gene is possibly TRBD1 (5 bases). The CDR3 runs 14 residues. V lost 2 bases and J 5 bases, leaving 12 bases between the germline ends. CDR1 and CDR2 from the germline V gene are MNHEY and SVGAGI. CDR3 loop: CASSYHRSGYGYTF. CDR3 sequence (DNA): TGTGCCAGCAGTTACCACCGTTCAGGGTATGGCTACACCTTC.

The chain couples TRBV5-6 to TRBJ2-1, with D possibly TRBD1 on 6 matching bases. Looked up from germline, CDR1 is SGHDT and CDR2 is YYEEEE. The CDR3 totals 15 residues. With 6 bases removed from V and 1 base from J, the gap between germline ends came to 14 bases. CDR3 bases: TGTGCCAGCAACACAGGGCGTTATTCCTACAATGAGCAGTTCTTC. The encoded protein is CASNTGRYSYNEQFF. Drawing the rest from reference TRBV5-6 and TRBJ2-1, the complete variable domain is DAGVTQSPTHLIKTRGQQVTLRCSPKSGHDTVSWYQQALGQGPQFIFQYYEEEERQRGNFPDRFSGHQFPNYSSELNVNALLLGDSALYLCASNTGRYSYNEQFFGPGTRLTVL.

This clone came up once. This chain links TRBV7-2 with TRBJ2-2, with D possibly matching TRBD2 (5 bases). The CDR3 totals 18 residues. CDR1 is SGHTA and CDR2 is FQGNSA in the germline V gene. The V and J ends lost 5 bases and 3 bases respectively, with 22 bases between them. The CDR3 sequence is CASSLHEGMVVDTGELFF. The CDR3 DNA follows: TGTGCCAGCAGCCTACACGAGGGAATGGTGGTCGACACCGGGGAGCTGTTTTTT.

The V call is TRBV5-1, the J call TRBJ2-3, with 10 bases identical to TRBD1. Per the germline V gene, CDR1 is SGHRS and CDR2 is YFSETQ. V trimming: 0 bases; J trimming: 6 bases; junction bases outside the gene matches: 4. This CDR3 has 15 amino acids. The CDR3 bases are TGCGCCAGCAGCTTGGTCCCGGACAGGGGGGATACGCAGTATTTT. This encodes CASSLVPDRGDTQYF.

V and J are TRBV5-1 and TRBJ2-3, with 11 bases matching TRBD2. CDR3 length equals 18 residues. With V trimmed by 0 bases and J by 1 base, 7 bases remained unmatched. Germline V gene sequence: CDR1 SGHRS, CDR2 YFSETQ. Here the CDR3 DNA reads TGCGCCAGCAGCTTGGTGGCTAGCGGGGGGCCGGGCACAGATACGCAGTATTTT. Encoded protein: CASSLVASGGPGTDTQYF.

CDR3 bases: TGTGCCAGCAGTGATTTTGCGGTACCCTACGAGCAGTACTTC. Its translation: CASSDFAVPYEQYF. V is TRBV2 and J is TRBJ2-7; no clear D gene. Germline values: CDR1 SNHLY, CDR2 FYNNEI. The V and J ends lost 3 bases and 2 bases respectively, with 11 bases between them. There are 14 residues in the CDR3.

The V and J genes are TRBV7-7 and TRBJ2-5, with a weak D call TRBD2 (6 bases). Germline V CDR1 and CDR2: SSHAT, FNYEAQ (reference sequence). V was clipped by 5 bases and J by 1 base, with 11 bases between them. CDR3 length: 14 residues. The CDR3 DNA reads as TGTGCCAGCAGCCCAGAACTAGCCCAAGAGACCCAGTACTTC. This translates into CASSPELAQETQYF.

The J gene is TRBJ1-3, the V gene TRBV5-4, with 8 bases lining up with TRBD1. Looked up from germline, CDR1 is SGHNT and CDR2 is YYREEE (reference sequence). There are 14 residues in the CDR3. With V trimmed by 4 bases and J by 4 bases, 4 bases remained unmatched. This CDR3 reads CASSRTGSGNTIYF. The CDR3 DNA follows: TGTGCCAGCAGCCGGACAGGGAGCGGAAACACCATATATTTT.

V usage is TRBV19 and J usage is TRBJ1-5; possibly TRBD1 for D (6 bases). This CDR3 comprises 16 residues. Trimming cost V 4 bases and J 3 bases, with 16 bases left between them. In germline, CDR1 is LNHDA, CDR2 SQIVND (reference sequence). The CDR3 reads CASSNGTNLYNQPQHF. CDR3 in DNA: TGTGCCAGTAGTAACGGGACAAACCTATACAATCAGCCCCAGCATTTT.

The chain has TRBV13 and TRBJ1-2, with 12 bases fitting TRBD1. Germline assignment: CDR1 PRHDT and CDR2 FYEKMQ (reference sequence). The J segment lost 6 bases and the V segment lost 0 bases, leaving 8 bases of the junction unmatched. The CDR3 has 17 residues. This CDR3 reads CASSLGAGQGAGDGYTF. Here the CDR3 DNA reads TGTGCCAGCAGCTTAGGCGCGGGACAGGGGGCGGGTGATGGCTACACCTTC.

The gene calls are TRBV5-1 and TRBJ2-7; D perhaps matches TRBD1 (6 bases). V gave up 4 bases and J gave up 0 bases, with 17 bases separating them. CDR3 size: 16 residues. CDR1 is SGHRS and CDR2 is YFSETQ in the germline V gene. CDR3 bases: TGCGCCAGCAGCCCCGTAGAGACAGGACACTCCTACGAGCAGTACTTC. It yields the protein CASSPVETGHSYEQYF. The full variable domain, with the rest looked up from reference TRBV5-1 and TRBJ2-7, is KAGVTQTPRYLIKTRGQQVTLSCSPISGHRSVSWYQQTPGQGLQFLFEYFSETQRNKGNFPGRFSGRQFSNSRSEMNVSTLELGDSALYLCASSPVETGHSYEQYFGPGTRLTVT.

The V and J genes are TRBV6-1 and TRBJ2-1; 7 positions agree with TRBD1. The germline CDR1 and CDR2 sequences are MNHNS and SASEGT. Unmatched junction bases numbered 11, after V lost 6 bases and J lost 6 bases. This CDR3 has 15 residues. DNA for the CDR3: TGTGCCAGCAGGCCTACCGGGACAGTGGGCAATGAGCAGTTCTTC. This codes for CASRPTGTVGNEQFF.

The chain uses TRBV19 and TRBJ1-1; D is uncertain. Germline V lookup: CDR1 LNHDA, CDR2 SQIVND (reference sequence). This CDR3 is 15 amino acids long. The V gene lost 3 bases and the J gene lost 1 base, with 12 bases spanning the gap. For the CDR3, the DNA is TGTGCCAGTAGTATTACCCAAATCAGGAACACTGAAGCTTTCTTT. Its protein product is CASSITQIRNTEAFF.

This clone was seen more than once but under ten times. This sequence joins TRBV6-5 and TRBJ2-7; D uncertain. This CDR3 is built from 13 residues. The V end lost 5 bases, the J end lost 0 bases, and 8 bases lay between the germline ends. Germline V gives CDR1 MNHEY, CDR2 SVGAGI. The CDR3 protein is CASSGWSSYEQYF. The CDR3 DNA follows: TGTGCCAGCAGTGGCTGGAGCTCCTACGAGCAGTACTTC.

This clone was seen only a few times. The rearrangement uses TRBV2 and TRBJ2-7; no reliable D call. Germline CDR1 reads SNHLY; CDR2 reads FYNNEI. V was cut by 4 bases and J by 3 bases, with 19 bases left in between. The CDR3 spans 16 residues. CDR3 sequence (DNA): TGTGCCAGCAGTGCCACCAAGACCACTACCGGCTACGAGCAGTACTTC. It is translated as CASSATKTTTGYEQYF.

The V and J genes are TRBV5-5 and TRBJ1-2; the D is unclear. Trimming pared 2 bases from V and 2 bases from J, leaving 4 bases between. Germline CDR1 reads SGHKS; CDR2 reads YYEKEE (reference sequence). CDR3 length: 12 residues. CDR3 nucleotide sequence: TGTGCCAGCAGCTTATCAAACTATGGCTACACCTTC. It specifies CASSLSNYGYTF.